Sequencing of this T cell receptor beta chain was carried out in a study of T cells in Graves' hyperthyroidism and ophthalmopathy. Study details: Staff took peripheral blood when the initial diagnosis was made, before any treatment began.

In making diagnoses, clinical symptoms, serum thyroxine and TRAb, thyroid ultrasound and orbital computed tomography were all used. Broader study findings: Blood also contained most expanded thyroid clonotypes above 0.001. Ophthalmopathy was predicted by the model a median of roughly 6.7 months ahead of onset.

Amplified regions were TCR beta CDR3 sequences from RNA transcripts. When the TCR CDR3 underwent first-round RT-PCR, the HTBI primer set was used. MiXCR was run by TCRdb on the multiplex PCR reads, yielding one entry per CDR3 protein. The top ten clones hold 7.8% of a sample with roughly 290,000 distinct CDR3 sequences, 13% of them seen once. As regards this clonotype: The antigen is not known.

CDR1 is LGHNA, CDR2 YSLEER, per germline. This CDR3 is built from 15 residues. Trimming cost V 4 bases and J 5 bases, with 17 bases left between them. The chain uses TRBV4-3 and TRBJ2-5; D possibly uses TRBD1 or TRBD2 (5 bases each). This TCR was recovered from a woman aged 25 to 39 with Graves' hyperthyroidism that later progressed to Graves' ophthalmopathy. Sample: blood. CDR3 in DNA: TGCGCCAGCAGCCTCGACCGGGACCCGGTGGAGACCCAGTACTTC. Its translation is CASSLDRDPVETQYF.